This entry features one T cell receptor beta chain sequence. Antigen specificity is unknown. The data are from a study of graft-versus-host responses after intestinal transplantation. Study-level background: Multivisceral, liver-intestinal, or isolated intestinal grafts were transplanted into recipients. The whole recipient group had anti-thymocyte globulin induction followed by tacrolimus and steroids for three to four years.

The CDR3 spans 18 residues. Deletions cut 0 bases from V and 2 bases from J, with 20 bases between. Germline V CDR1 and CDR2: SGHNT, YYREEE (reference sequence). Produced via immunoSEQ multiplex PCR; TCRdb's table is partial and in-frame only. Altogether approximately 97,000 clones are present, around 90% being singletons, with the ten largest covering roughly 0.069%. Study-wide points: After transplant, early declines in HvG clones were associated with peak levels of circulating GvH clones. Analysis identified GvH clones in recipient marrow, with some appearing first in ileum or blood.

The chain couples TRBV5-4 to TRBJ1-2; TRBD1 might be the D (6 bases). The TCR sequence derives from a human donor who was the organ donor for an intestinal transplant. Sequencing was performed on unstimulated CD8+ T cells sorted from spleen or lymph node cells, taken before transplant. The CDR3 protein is CASSLVYRDIVSNYGYTF. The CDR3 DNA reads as TGTGCCAGCAGCTTGGTGTACCGGGACATCGTGTCGAACTATGGCTACACCTTC.